This T cell receptor (beta chain) was identified during a study of blood T cell repertoires in COVID-19. The CDR3 spans 11 residues. Germline CDR1 and CDR2: DFQATT and SNEGSKA (reference sequence). V dropped 3 bases and J dropped 9 bases, with 12 bases sitting between them. Sequencing was performed with immunoSEQ multiplex PCR; in TCRdb, only in-frame clones are kept and a portion is missing. The sample shows around 320,000 clones, roughly 88% of them seen only once. The V and J genes are TRBV20-1 and TRBJ2-7; no clear D gene. The specimen sequenced was peripheral blood. This TCR came from a woman in her twenties or thirties who had recovered from COVID-19. The CDR3 here is CSARLNAGQYF. DNA for the CDR3: TGCAGTGCTAGGTTAAATGCCGGGCAGTACTTC.